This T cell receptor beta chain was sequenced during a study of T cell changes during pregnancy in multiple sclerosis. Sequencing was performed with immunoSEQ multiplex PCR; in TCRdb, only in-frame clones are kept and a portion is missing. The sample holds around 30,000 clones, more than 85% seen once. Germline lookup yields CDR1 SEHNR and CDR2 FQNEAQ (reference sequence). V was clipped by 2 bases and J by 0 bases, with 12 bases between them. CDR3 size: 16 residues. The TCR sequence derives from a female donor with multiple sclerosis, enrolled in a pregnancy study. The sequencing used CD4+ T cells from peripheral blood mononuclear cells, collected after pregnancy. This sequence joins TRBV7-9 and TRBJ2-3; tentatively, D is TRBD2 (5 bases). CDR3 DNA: TGTGCCAGCAGCTTAATCGGACTGGGTAGCACAGATACGCAGTATTTT. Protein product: CASSLIGLGSTDTQYF.